These 4 T cell receptor beta chains were sequenced from one sample in a study of CD8 T cells in Susac syndrome. A quantity of roughly 0.5 to 1 ug RNA underwent reverse transcription using random hexamers. TCRdb ran MiXCR on the immunoSEQ multiplex PCR reads and lists one entry per CDR3 protein. The sample lists more than 95,000 distinct CDR3 sequences, around 94% occurring once. The source material was CD4+ T cells from PBMCs. The receptors were sampled from a human donor in good health.

The chain links TRBV6-5 to TRBJ1-2, with 8 bases that match TRBD1. Germline trimming cut 0 bases from V and 7 bases from J; bases unmatched to any gene: 7. Per germline, CDR1 MNHEY and CDR2 SVGAGI. The CDR3 covers 15 residues. The CDR3 sequence: CASSYSAGQGGGYTF. The CDR3 DNA follows: TGTGCCAGCAGTTACTCAGCCGGACAGGGCGGTGGCTACACCTTC.

The chain links TRBV6-2 or TRBV6-3 to TRBJ1-1; TRBD1 might be the D (5 bases). The length of the CDR3 is 13 residues. V dropped 6 bases and J dropped 4 bases, with 12 bases sitting between them. CDR1 is MNHEY, CDR2 SVGEGT, per germline. In nucleotides, the CDR3 is TGTGCCAGCAGGGGGCACGGAGGCACTGAAGCTTTCTTT. This gives the protein CASRGHGGTEAFF.

The V call is TRBV4-3, the J call TRBJ2-7; 13 bases match TRBD2. This CDR3 is built from 15 residues. Germline-derived CDR1 and CDR2 are LGHNA and YSLEER. V lost 4 bases and J lost 2; bases outside the gene matches: 2. CDR3 amino acids: CASSLGLAGAYEQYF. CDR3 nucleotides: TGCGCCAGCAGCCTCGGACTAGCGGGGGCCTACGAGCAGTACTTC.

V is TRBV2 and J is TRBJ1-5, with 9 bases aligning to TRBD1. From germline, CDR1 is SNHLY and CDR2 FYNNEI. Losses at the gene ends were 6 bases for V and 4 bases for J; bases not matched to a gene: 4. The CDR3 consists of 14 residues. The CDR3 DNA reads TGTGCCAGCAGCCTACAGGGGGCGAATCAGCCCCAGCATTTT. This codes for CASSLQGANQPQHF.